This T cell receptor beta chain was identified during a study of T cells in Graves' hyperthyroidism and ophthalmopathy. Amplified TCR beta CDR3 regions derived from RNA transcripts. A set of HTBI primers served as the primers for a first-round RT-PCR of the TCR CDR3. One entry per CDR3 protein, called by TCRdb with MiXCR from the multiplex PCR reads. The table has around 340,000 distinct CDR3 sequences, 16% seen once. This clonotype was recorded at least ten times. One end of the junction varies from germline; a read error may be responsible. Exclusions: uncontrolled infection, other autoimmune disease, pregnancy, lactation. PBMCs were derived from under 13 ml fresh peripheral blood. This sequence originates from a man between 25 and 39 years old with Graves' hyperthyroidism. Sequenced material: blood.

The DNA of the CDR3 is TGTGCCAGCAGCTTATATACGGGTACCACATATACGCAGTATTTT. Residues: CASSLYTGTTYTQYF. The chain couples TRBV7-8 to TRBJ2-3; no definite D call. CDR1 and CDR2 from the germline V gene are SGHVS and FQNEAQ. This CDR3 spans 15 amino acids.